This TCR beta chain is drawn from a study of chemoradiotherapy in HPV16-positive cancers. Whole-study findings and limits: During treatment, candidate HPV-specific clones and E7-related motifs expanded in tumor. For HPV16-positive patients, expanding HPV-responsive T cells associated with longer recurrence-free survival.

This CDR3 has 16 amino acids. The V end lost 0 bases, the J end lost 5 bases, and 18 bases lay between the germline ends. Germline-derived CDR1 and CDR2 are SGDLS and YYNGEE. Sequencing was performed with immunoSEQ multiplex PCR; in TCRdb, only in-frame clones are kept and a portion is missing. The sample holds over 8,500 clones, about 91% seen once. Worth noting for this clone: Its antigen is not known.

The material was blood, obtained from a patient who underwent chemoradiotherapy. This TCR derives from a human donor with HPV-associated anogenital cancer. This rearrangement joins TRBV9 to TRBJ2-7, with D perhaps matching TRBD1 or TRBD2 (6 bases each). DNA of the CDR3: TGTGCCAGCAGCGTAGACGGAAGAGGGGGGTGGGACGAGCAGTACTTC. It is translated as CASSVDGRGGWDEQYF.